This TCR beta chain was sequenced for a study of CD4 T cells in relation to SARS-CoV-2 and coronaviruses. Study-level information: ViraFEST: roughly 10-day antigen culture of PBMCs, then TCR beta CDR3 sequencing.

About this clone itself: What it recognizes is unknown.

CDR3 size: 12 residues. Germline V gene lookup returns CDR1 SQVTM and CDR2 ANQGSEA. With 4 bases removed from V and 4 bases from J, the gap between germline ends came to 10 bases. CD4+ T cells from unexposed donors were obtained before the COVID-19 pandemic (2011-2018). Isolation of CD4+ T cells took place after about 9 days in culture. TCRdb's table, derived via immunoSEQ multiplex PCR, lists solely in-frame clones and lacks some. This table holds 15,000 or so clones, 79% found once. This TCR was sampled from a human donor in good health. The specimen was CD4+ T cells from PBMCs, cultured in vitro. The rearrangement uses TRBV29-1 and TRBJ1-2, with D perhaps TRBD1 (5 bases). The CDR3 here is CSVAGRAYGYTF. The DNA for the CDR3 is TGCAGCGTTGCAGGGAGGGCCTATGGCTACACCTTC. Full variable domain (rest looked up from reference TRBV29-1 and TRBJ1-2): SAVISQKPSRDICQRGTSLTIQCQVDSQVTMMFWYRQQPGQSLTLIATANQGSEATYESGFVIDKFPISRPNLTFSTLTVSNMSPEDSSIYLCSVAGRAYGYTFGSGTRLTVV.